The entry below gives a single T cell receptor beta chain sequence along with its context. Its target is not known. Trimming stripped 0 bases from V and 5 bases from J, with 19 bases between. This CDR3 has 17 amino acids. Germline V lookup: CDR1 MGHRA, CDR2 YSYEKL. This specimen belongs to a study of CD8 T cells in ankylosing spondylitis. Study outcomes and limitations: Existing reports had already noted some motif variants in reactive arthritis synovial fluid and blood. Significant enrichment of disease-linked clones was reported in matched ankylosing spondylitis synovial fluid. Typical of ankylosing spondylitis blood, it appeared, was a TCR beta motif of fewer than ten highly homologous variants.

5'-RACE, quantitative and with molecular barcodes, yielded the TCR beta libraries. TCRdb ran MiXCR on the 5' RACE reads and lists one entry per CDR3 protein. The sample records roughly 140,000 distinct CDR3 sequences, 44% being singletons. This clonotype was sampled from a male donor with ankylosing spondylitis. Sequencing input: synovial fluid, either unsorted or a sorted T cell fraction (not recorded which). The V gene is TRBV4-1, the J gene TRBJ1-1, with D possibly matching TRBD1 (6 bases). The CDR3 sequence is CASSQEGWGAKGTEAFF. The CDR3 region has the DNA TGCGCCAGCAGCCAAGAGGGGTGGGGGGCCAAGGGAACTGAAGCTTTCTTT.